Below, 29 T cell receptor beta chains from the same sample are listed, as sequenced in a study of CD8 T cells in ankylosing spondylitis. Findings and caveats of the study: Typical of ankylosing spondylitis blood, it appeared, was a TCR beta motif of under 10 highly homologous variants.

TCRdb re-called the 5' RACE reads with MiXCR, one entry per CDR3 protein. Of hundreds of thousands of distinct CDR3 sequences in the sample, 15% to 20% were seen once. Their recognized antigens are unknown. Sample: blood, either unsorted or a sorted T cell fraction (not recorded which). These receptors all stem from a male donor with ankylosing spondylitis.

This clonotype was found a few times. The chain carries TRBV7-9 and TRBJ2-3, with 7 bases aligning to TRBD1. Germline CDR1 is SEHNR and CDR2 is FQNEAQ (reference sequence). The CDR3 totals 16 residues. The V gene end was trimmed by 1 base and the J gene end by 3 bases; junction bases not matched to a gene: 7. As DNA, the CDR3 is TGTGCCAGCAGCTTAGGACAGGGCACGCAAACAGATACGCAGTATTTT. It is translated as CASSLGQGTQTDTQYF.

This clonotype was seen a few times. The chain recombines TRBV11-2 with TRBJ2-7, with D unclear. V lost 5 bases to trimming and J lost 1 base, with 12 bases between them. The CDR3 has 14 amino acids. CDR1 and CDR2 from the germline V gene are SGHAT and FQNNGV. The CDR3 DNA reads TGTGCCAGCAGCGCCGACATAGTTTCCTACGAGCAGTACTTC. Protein product: CASSADIVSYEQYF.

This clonotype was counted only a few times. The chain combines TRBV24-1 with TRBJ2-1; 8 bases are shared with TRBD2. Looked up from germline, CDR1 is KGHDR and CDR2 is SFDVKD. The J segment lost 2 bases and the V segment lost 6 bases, leaving 8 bases of the junction unmatched. The CDR3 contains 16 residues. The DNA of the CDR3 is TGTGCCACCAGTACTATGGGAGCGGGAGCCTACAATGAGCAGTTCTTC. Protein sequence: CATSTMGAGAYNEQFF.

The V gene is TRBV29-1, the J gene TRBJ2-7; 11 bases agree with TRBD2. Looked up from germline, CDR1 is SQVTM and CDR2 is ANQGSEA. V lost 4 bases and J lost 4; bases outside the gene matches: 9. The CDR3 covers 15 residues. CDR3 residues: CSVVWVTSGEYEQYF. CDR3 bases: TGCAGCGTTGTTTGGGTGACTAGCGGGGAGTACGAGCAGTACTTC.

The V call is TRBV10-3, the J call TRBJ2-2; 13 nucleotides line up with TRBD2. V dropped 3 bases and J dropped 4; count of bases not matched to a gene: 8. The length of the CDR3 is 18 residues. The germline gives CDR1 ENHRY, CDR2 SYGVKD. CDR3 coding DNA: TGTGCCATCAGTGAACCTGGACTAGCGGGAGCCCCCACCGGGGAGCTGTTTTTT. It encodes CAISEPGLAGAPTGELFF.

This sequence joins TRBV20-1 and TRBJ1-4, with D tentatively TRBD1 (6 bases). This CDR3 has 13 residues. V was pared by 0 bases and J by 8 bases, with 10 bases between. CDR1 is DFQATT and CDR2 is SNEGSKA in the germline V gene (reference sequence). The CDR3 region is CSARDSQGEKLFF. The CDR3 DNA reads TGCAGTGCTAGAGACTCCCAGGGGGAAAAACTGTTTTTT.

This clonotype has only a few counts. This rearrangement joins TRBV6-5 to TRBJ1-5; TRBD1 might be the D (5 bases). The ends were cut back, 4 bases at V and 3 bases at J, with 16 bases in the middle. This CDR3 contains 16 residues. CDR1 and CDR2 from the germline V gene are MNHEY and SVGAGI. CDR3 sequence: CASSSPTGTPNQPQHF. In nucleotides, the CDR3 is TGTGCCAGCAGTTCTCCTACCGGGACCCCCAATCAGCCCCAGCATTTT.

J is TRBJ2-2 and V is TRBV6-5; D is unresolved. CDR1 MNHEY and CDR2 SVGAGI come from the germline V gene. Trimming left V 4 bases short and J 6 bases short, with 12 bases between. The CDR3 runs 14 residues. In DNA form, the CDR3 reads TGTGCCAGCAGTTTAAGCCGGGTGGCCGGGGAGCTGTTTTTT. Amino acids: CASSLSRVAGELFF.

Notes on this clonotype: It is likely a read error, because the conserved phenylalanine at the end of the CDR3 is missing. Because the CDR3's place on the DNA is in doubt, the DNA is left out and the CDR3 is given as listed by TCRdb. The chain carries TRBV24-1 and TRBJ2-1; TRBD2 was called by the table and not checked on the DNA. Germline V lookup: CDR1 KGHDR, CDR2 SFDVKD. Including both end residues, the CDR3 is 10 amino acids long. CDR3 amino acids: CATTEEGLVN.

The chain joins TRBV4-3 to TRBJ2-3; D gene ambiguous. V lost 1 base, J lost 2 bases, and 10 bases lay in between. Germline lookup yields CDR1 LGHNA and CDR2 YSLEER. The CDR3 is 15 amino acids. CDR3 protein: CASSQAWINTDTQYF. As DNA, the CDR3 is TGCGCCAGCAGCCAAGCGTGGATTAACACAGATACGCAGTATTTT.

This clonotype was observed a few times. The chain has TRBV2 and TRBJ2-5; 7 bases map to TRBD1. V was clipped by 7 bases and J by 2 bases; unmatched bases: 7. Germline V CDR1 and CDR2: SNHLY, FYNNEI. The CDR3 loop spans 14 amino acids. CDR3: CASTYSDRQETQYF. The CDR3 bases are TGTGCCAGCACCTATTCGGACAGGCAAGAGACCCAGTACTTC.

This clonotype has a handful of counts. The rearrangement links TRBV5-1 to TRBJ2-7, with 13 bases that match TRBD2. Germline V CDR1 and CDR2: SGHRS, YFSETQ. The length of the CDR3 is 17 residues. J gave up 0 bases and V 4 bases, and 7 bases lay outside the gene matches. This CDR3 is CASSPGTSGTLSYEQYF. The CDR3, as DNA: TGCGCCAGCAGCCCAGGGACTAGCGGGACCCTCTCCTACGAGCAGTACTTC.

In this sample, this clonotype turned up a few times. V is TRBV5-1 and J is TRBJ1-4; D may be TRBD1 (6 bases). Looked up from germline, CDR1 is SGHRS and CDR2 is YFSETQ. The CDR3 totals 14 residues. V gave up 0 bases and J gave up 8 bases, with 11 bases separating them. This CDR3 reads CASSLEGGREKLFF. In DNA, the CDR3 is TGCGCCAGCAGCTTGGAGGGGGGTAGAGAAAAACTGTTTTTT.

This clonotype occurred a few times. J is TRBJ1-6 and V is TRBV12-3 or TRBV12-4, with no clear D. The CDR3 totals 12 residues. V was pared by 10 bases and J by 7 bases, with 11 bases between. The CDR3 protein is CATAFYNSPLHF. For the CDR3, the DNA is TGTGCCACCGCGTTCTACAATTCACCCCTCCACTTT.

The genes are TRBV6-2 or TRBV6-3 and TRBJ2-1; D gene ambiguous. Trimming left V 6 bases short and J 9 bases short, with 9 bases between. Germline V gene data show CDR1 as MNHEY and CDR2 as SVGEGT. The CDR3 totals 11 residues. CDR3 loop: CASSPRSEQFF. The CDR3, as DNA: TGTGCCAGCAGCCCTAGAAGTGAGCAGTTCTTC.

In its sample, this clonotype was seen a few times. The gene calls are TRBV5-1 and TRBJ2-2; D may be TRBD2 (6 bases). The V end lost 2 bases, the J end lost 4 bases, and 9 bases lay between the germline ends. Per germline, CDR1 SGHRS and CDR2 YFSETQ. This CDR3 has 14 residues. The CDR3 loop reads CASSFGSSTGELFF. The CDR3 nucleotides read TGCGCCAGCAGCTTCGGGAGTAGCACCGGGGAGCTGTTTTTT. Full variable domain (rest looked up from reference TRBV5-1 and TRBJ2-2): KAGVTQTPRYLIKTRGQQVTLSCSPISGHRSVSWYQQTPGQGLQFLFEYFSETQRNKGNFPGRFSGRQFSNSRSEMNVSTLELGDSALYLCASSFGSSTGELFFGEGSRLTVL.

There are a few counts of this clonotype. The rearrangement uses TRBV10-3 and TRBJ2-7; D perhaps matches TRBD2 (5 bases). V was clipped by 6 bases and J by 1 base, with 19 bases between them. The CDR3 has 16 amino acids. Germline V lookup: CDR1 ENHRY, CDR2 SYGVKD. The CDR3 reads CAISAMGSGGSYEQYF. CDR3 sequence (DNA): TGTGCCATCAGCGCTATGGGGAGCGGCGGGTCCTACGAGCAGTACTTC.

The chain couples TRBV5-1 to TRBJ2-1, with 8 bases matching TRBD2. V shed 0 bases, J shed 10 bases, and the junction held 6 bases outside the gene matches. The germline V gene encodes CDR1 SGHRS and CDR2 YFSETQ. The CDR3 consists of 14 residues. CDR3 loop: CASSLAGSGKEQFF. Written as DNA, the CDR3 is TGCGCCAGCAGCTTGGCGGGTAGCGGGAAGGAGCAGTTCTTC.

This clonotype showed up just a few times. The chain is built from TRBV2 and TRBJ1-1, with a tentative D call TRBD1 (5 bases). Germline CDR1 is SNHLY and CDR2 is FYNNEI. V was shortened by 4 bases and J by 1 base, with 10 bases between the two germline ends. The CDR3 is made up of 14 amino acids. DNA for the CDR3: TGTGCCAGCAGTGCGCTCGGGGCGAACACTGAAGCTTTCTTT. Translated: CASSALGANTEAFF.

This clonotype has just a few counts. This sequence joins TRBV4-1 and TRBJ2-7; 11 bases are shared with TRBD2. Per the germline V gene, CDR1 is MGHRA and CDR2 is YSYEKL. CDR3 size: 17 residues. Losses at the gene ends were 1 base for V and 0 bases for J; bases not matched to a gene: 5. The CDR3 DNA sequence: TGCGCCAGCAGCCAAGGGACTAGCGGGCTGAGCTCCTACGAGCAGTACTTC. Protein sequence: CASSQGTSGLSSYEQYF.

The rearrangement uses TRBV20-1 and TRBJ1-3; no clear D. The CDR3 loop spans 15 amino acids. Trimming took off 3 bases at V and 0 bases at J, with 12 bases between the two ends. Germline V gene data show CDR1 as DFQATT and CDR2 as SNEGSKA (reference sequence). The CDR3 reads CSARLWILSGNTIYF. CDR3 DNA: TGCAGTGCTAGGTTGTGGATTCTCTCTGGAAACACCATATATTTT.

This clonotype was found a few times. The gene calls are TRBV7-9 and TRBJ2-7; 10 bases are shared with TRBD2. Germline CDR1 and CDR2: SEHNR and FQNEAQ (reference sequence). The junction had 5 bases not matched to a gene; V was cut back by 5 bases and J by 4 bases. The CDR3 has 14 residues. The CDR3 spells CASSLLAGDYEQYF. The CDR3 DNA is TGTGCCAGCAGCCTGCTAGCGGGAGATTACGAGCAGTACTTC. Filled out from reference TRBV7-9 and TRBJ2-7, the complete variable domain reads DTGVSQNPRHKITKRGQNVTFRCDPISEHNRLYWYRQTLGQGPEFLTYFQNEAQLEKSRLLSDRFSAERPKGSFSTLEIQRTEQGDSAMYLCASSLLAGDYEQYFGPGTRLTVT.

This chain uses TRBV5-6 with TRBJ1-4, with D possibly TRBD1 on 5 matching bases. CDR3 size: 14 residues. Germline CDR1 SGHDT, CDR2 YYEEEE. Trimming pared 2 bases from V and 2 bases from J, leaving 7 bases between. The CDR3 nucleotides read TGTGCCAGCAGCTTCTGGGGGACTAATGAAAAACTGTTTTTT. It yields the protein CASSFWGTNEKLFF.

In the case of this clonotype: One end of the junction varies from germline; a read error may be responsible. J is TRBJ2-3 and V is TRBV7-2; TRBD2 matches 10 bases. Germline CDR1 and CDR2: SGHTA and FQGNSA. The CDR3 sequence is 16 residues long. CDR3 sequence reads: CASSSGSGRATDTEYF. CDR3 DNA sequence: TGTGCCAGCAGCTCAGGAAGCGGGAGGGCCACAGATACGGAGTATTTT.

This clonotype has more than one count but fewer than ten. The V call is TRBV6-1, the J call TRBJ2-7; D might be TRBD1 or TRBD2, each matching 5 bases. Germline CDR1 reads MNHNS; CDR2 reads SASEGT. The CDR3 is 15 residues long. Trimming left V 5 bases short and J 0 bases short, with 14 bases between. CDR3 region: CASSKGTDPSYEQYF. The CDR3 bases are TGTGCCAGCAGTAAGGGGACGGATCCCTCCTACGAGCAGTACTTC.

The sample holds a few counts of this clonotype. The chain joins TRBV10-1 to TRBJ2-2, with no clear D. This CDR3 contains 13 residues. The germline V gene has CDR1 WNHNN and CDR2 SYGVQD (reference sequence). Trimming stripped 3 bases from V and 6 bases from J, with 8 bases between. The CDR3 sequence is CASSEQRPGELFF. In DNA form, the CDR3 reads TGCGCCAGCAGTGAACAGAGACCCGGGGAGCTGTTTTTT.

This sequence joins TRBV24-1 and TRBJ2-1, with 9 bases that match TRBD2. In germline, CDR1 is KGHDR, CDR2 SFDVKD. The CDR3 has 15 residues. Trimming removed 7 bases from V and 0 bases from J; junction bases left unmatched: 3. The DNA of the CDR3 is TGTGCCACCAGCGTTAGCGGGAGCTCCTACAATGAGCAGTTCTTC. Translating it yields CATSVSGSSYNEQFF.

Only a few counts were recorded for this clonotype. V gene TRBV29-1 combines with J gene TRBJ1-1, with D maybe TRBD1 (6 bases). Trimming stripped 5 bases from V and 1 base from J, with 11 bases between. This CDR3 comprises 13 residues. Germline V gene lookup returns CDR1 SQVTM and CDR2 ANQGSEA. CDR3 sequence (DNA): TGCAGCGTTCAGACAGGCTCGAACACTGAAGCTTTCTTT. It translates to CSVQTGSNTEAFF.

This clonotype was detected many times. The V call is TRBV9, the J call TRBJ2-1, with 7 bases that match TRBD1. This CDR3 spans 15 amino acids. Germline lookup yields CDR1 SGDLS and CDR2 YYNGEE. V dropped 3 bases and J dropped 4; count of bases not matched to a gene: 7. CDR3 in DNA: TGTGCCAGCAGCGCAGACAGGGCGGGTTACAATGAGCAGTTCTTC. Translation: CASSADRAGYNEQFF.